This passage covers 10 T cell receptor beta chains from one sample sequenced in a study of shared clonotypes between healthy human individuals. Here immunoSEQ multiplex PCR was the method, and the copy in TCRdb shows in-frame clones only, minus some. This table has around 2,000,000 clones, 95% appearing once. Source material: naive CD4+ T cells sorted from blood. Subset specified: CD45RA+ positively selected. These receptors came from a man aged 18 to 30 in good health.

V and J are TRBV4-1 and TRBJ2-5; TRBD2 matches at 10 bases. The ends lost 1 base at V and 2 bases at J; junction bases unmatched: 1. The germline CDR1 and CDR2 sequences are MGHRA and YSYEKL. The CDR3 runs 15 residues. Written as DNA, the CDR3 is TGCGCCAGCAGCCAAGGGGGACTAGCGCAAGAGACCCAGTACTTC. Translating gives CASSQGGLAQETQYF.

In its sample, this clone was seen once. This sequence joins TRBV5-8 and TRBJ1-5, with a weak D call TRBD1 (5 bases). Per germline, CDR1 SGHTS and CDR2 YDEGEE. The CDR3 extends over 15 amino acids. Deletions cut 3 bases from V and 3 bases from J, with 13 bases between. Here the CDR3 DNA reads TGTGCCAGCAGCTGGGGCGACAGTAACAATCAGCCCCAGCATTTT. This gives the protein CASSWGDSNNQPQHF. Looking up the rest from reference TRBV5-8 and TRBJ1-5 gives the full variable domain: EAGVTQSPTHLIKTRGQQATLRCSPISGHTSVYWYQQALGLGLQFLLWYDEGEERNRGNFPPRFSGRQFPNYSSELNVNALELEDSALYLCASSWGDSNNQPQHFGDGTRLSIL.

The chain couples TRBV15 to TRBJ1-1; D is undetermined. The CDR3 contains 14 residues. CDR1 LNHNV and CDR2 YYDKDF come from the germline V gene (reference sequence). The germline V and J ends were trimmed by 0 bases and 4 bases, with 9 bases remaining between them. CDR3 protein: CATSRDGGITEAFF. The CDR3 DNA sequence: TGTGCCACCAGCAGAGATGGAGGGATCACTGAAGCTTTCTTT.

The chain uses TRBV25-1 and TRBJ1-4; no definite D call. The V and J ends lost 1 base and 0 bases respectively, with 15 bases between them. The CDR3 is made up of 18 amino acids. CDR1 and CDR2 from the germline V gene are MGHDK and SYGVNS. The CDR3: CASSEFFPGRTTNEKLFF. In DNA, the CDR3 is TGTGCCAGCAGTGAATTTTTCCCGGGTCGGACAACTAATGAAAAACTGTTTTTT.

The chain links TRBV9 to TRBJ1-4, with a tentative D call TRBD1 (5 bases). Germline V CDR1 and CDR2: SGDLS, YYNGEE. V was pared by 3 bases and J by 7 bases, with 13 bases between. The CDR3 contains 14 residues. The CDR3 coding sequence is TGTGCCAGCAGCGCCGGGACGGAGCTTGAAAAACTGTTTTTT. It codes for CASSAGTELEKLFF.

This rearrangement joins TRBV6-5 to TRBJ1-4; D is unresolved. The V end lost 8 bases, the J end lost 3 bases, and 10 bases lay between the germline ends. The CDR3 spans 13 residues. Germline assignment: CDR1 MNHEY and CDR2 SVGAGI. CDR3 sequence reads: CASGRKSNEKLFF. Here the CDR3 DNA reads TGTGCCAGCGGTAGGAAGTCTAATGAAAAACTGTTTTTT.

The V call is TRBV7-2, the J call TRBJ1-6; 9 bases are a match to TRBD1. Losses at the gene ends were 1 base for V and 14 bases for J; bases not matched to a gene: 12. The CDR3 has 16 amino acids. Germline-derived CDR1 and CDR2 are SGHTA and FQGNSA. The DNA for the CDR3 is TGTGCCAGCAGCTTAGGTGTCGGGACAGGGAGATTTACCCTCCACTTT. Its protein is CASSLGVGTGRFTLHF.

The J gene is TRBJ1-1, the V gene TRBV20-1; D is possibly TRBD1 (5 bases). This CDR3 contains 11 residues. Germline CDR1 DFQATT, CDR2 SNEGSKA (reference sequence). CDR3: CSVRAGTEAFF. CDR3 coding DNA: TGCAGCGTGAGGGCAGGGACTGAAGCTTTCTTT.

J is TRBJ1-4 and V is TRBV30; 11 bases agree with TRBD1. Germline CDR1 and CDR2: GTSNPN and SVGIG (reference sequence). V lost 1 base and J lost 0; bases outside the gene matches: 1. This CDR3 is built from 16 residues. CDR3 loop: CAWSGGQGATNEKLFF. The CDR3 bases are TGTGCCTGGAGTGGGGGACAGGGGGCAACTAATGAAAAACTGTTTTTT.

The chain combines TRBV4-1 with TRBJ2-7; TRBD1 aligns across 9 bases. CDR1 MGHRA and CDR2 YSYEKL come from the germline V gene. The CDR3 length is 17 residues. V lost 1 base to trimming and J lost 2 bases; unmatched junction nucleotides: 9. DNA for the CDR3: TGCGCCAGCAGCCAAGTTGGCGGGACAGGGCGCACCTACGAGCAGTACTTC. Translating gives CASSQVGGTGRTYEQYF.